Listed here are 32 T cell receptor beta chains from one sample, sequenced in a study of T cell responses to AZD1222 COVID-19 vaccine. Repertoires were generated with immunoSEQ multiplex PCR, while TCRdb's copy carries only in-frame clones and drops some. The sample has roughly 120,000 clones; roughly 89% are singletons. The sequencing here drew on peripheral blood, taken 28 days after the second AZD1222 dose. All receptors derive from an adult who received the AZD1222 COVID-19 vaccine.

This clone was detected only once. The genes are TRBV7-9 and TRBJ1-4; 11 nucleotides line up with TRBD1. This CDR3 region has 16 residues. The V gene end was trimmed by 6 bases and the J gene end by 3 bases; junction bases not matched to a gene: 6. The germline V gene has CDR1 SEHNR and CDR2 FQNEAQ (reference sequence). CDR3 region: CASRRTGGTANEKLFF. The CDR3 coding sequence is TGTGCCAGCAGACGGACAGGGGGCACAGCTAATGAAAAACTGTTTTTT.

The V gene is TRBV6-1, the J gene TRBJ2-7; the match to TRBD1 covers 11 bases. CDR1 is MNHNS, CDR2 SASEGT, per germline. This CDR3 region has 15 residues. J gave up 3 bases and V 0 bases, and 1 base lay outside the gene matches. The CDR3 reads CASSEAGTGGYEQYF. The CDR3 nucleotides are TGTGCCAGCAGTGAAGCCGGGACAGGGGGCTACGAGCAGTACTTC.

The rearrangement joins TRBV3-1 (or the pseudogene TRBV3-2) to TRBJ2-2; the D gene could be TRBD1 or TRBD2 (5 bases each). CDR3 length equals 18 residues. V lost 4 bases, J lost 2 bases, and 20 bases lay in between. CDR1 LGHDT and CDR2 YNNKEL come from the germline V gene (reference sequence). CDR3 sequence: CASSRSRRVGVNTGELFF. CDR3 bases: TGTGCCAGCAGCCGATCCCGAAGGGTGGGGGTTAACACCGGGGAGCTGTTTTTT.

This clone was seen once. The chain combines TRBV6-2 or TRBV6-3 with TRBJ1-1; tentative D call: TRBD1 (6 bases). The CDR3 contains 17 residues. Germline assignment: CDR1 MNHEY and CDR2 SVGEGT. Trimming left V 0 bases short and J 1 base short, with 15 bases between. DNA of the CDR3: TGTGCCAGCAGTTACTCCATAACCCGGACAGAGAACACTGAAGCTTTCTTT. This codes for CASSYSITRTENTEAFF.

The chain links TRBV7-9 to TRBJ1-1, with a tentative D call TRBD1 (5 bases). CDR1 and CDR2 from the germline V gene are SEHNR and FQNEAQ (reference sequence). The CDR3 spans 15 residues. V lost 2 bases and J lost 3, with 13 bases in between. The CDR3 DNA reads as TGTGCCAGCAGCTTAAATAGGGGATTTGACACTGAAGCTTTCTTT. It is translated as CASSLNRGFDTEAFF.

The genes are TRBV10-3 and TRBJ2-7; 11 positions match TRBD2. Germline V gene sequence: CDR1 ENHRY, CDR2 SYGVKD. Unmatched junction bases numbered 4, after V lost 6 bases and J lost 3 bases. The CDR3 spans 14 residues. CDR3 protein: CAIRGTSGDYEQYF. The CDR3 DNA reads as TGTGCCATCAGGGGGACTAGCGGTGACTACGAGCAGTACTTC.

The chain combines TRBV7-9 with TRBJ2-3; TRBD2 matches 7 bases. The ends lost 6 bases at V and 2 bases at J; junction bases unmatched: 14. Germline assignment: CDR1 SEHNR and CDR2 FQNEAQ (reference sequence). The CDR3 is made up of 17 amino acids. The CDR3 bases are TGTGCCAGCAGACATAGGCGGGCGGGGGATGCCACAGATACGCAGTATTTT. Translation gives CASRHRRAGDATDTQYF.

The rearrangement links TRBV4-1 to TRBJ2-5; 8 bases are a match to TRBD2. The CDR3 has 14 residues. Trimming cost V 3 bases and J 4 bases; bases outside gene matches: 4. CDR1 and CDR2 (germline): MGHRA, YSYEKL. DNA of the CDR3: TGCGCCAGCAGCCAGGCGGGGGGAGGAGAGACCCAGTACTTC. Protein product: CASSQAGGGETQYF.

This chain uses TRBV7-3 with TRBJ2-7; 13 bases map to TRBD2. J lost 3 bases, V lost 5 bases, and 4 bases had no gene match. This CDR3 spans 15 amino acids. Germline V gives CDR1 SGHTA, CDR2 FQGTGA. Here the CDR3 reads CASSPTSGGGYEQYF. Here the CDR3 DNA reads TGTGCCAGCAGCCCCACTAGCGGGGGGGGCTACGAGCAGTACTTC.

This chain links TRBV6-4 with TRBJ2-1; D might be TRBD1 (6 bases). The germline gives CDR1 MRHNA, CDR2 SNTAGT. CDR3 length: 16 amino acids. V lost 2 bases and J 7 bases, leaving 18 bases between the germline ends. The CDR3 region has the DNA TGTGCCAGCAGTGACCAACCACAGGGTGTGGGTAATGAGCAGTTCTTC. Its protein product is CASSDQPQGVGNEQFF.

The chain links TRBV19 to TRBJ1-2; possibly TRBD1 for D (6 bases). CDR1 is LNHDA and CDR2 is SQIVND in the germline V gene (reference sequence). This CDR3 region has 13 residues. The V end lost 10 bases, the J end lost 6 bases, and 18 bases lay between the germline ends. CDR3 sequence reads: CATMDSLDHGYTF. The CDR3 bases are TGTGCCACCATGGACAGCCTAGACCATGGCTACACCTTC.

This chain links TRBV5-4 with TRBJ2-3; D is possibly TRBD2 (6 bases). The CDR3 has 15 residues. CDR1 and CDR2 (germline): SGHNT, YYREEE (reference sequence). Trimming pared 4 bases from V and 6 bases from J, leaving 18 bases between. The CDR3 here is CASSLQWGVRDTQYF. DNA for the CDR3: TGTGCCAGCAGCCTTCAATGGGGGGTCCGCGATACGCAGTATTTT.

The rearrangement links TRBV28 to TRBJ1-5, with D perhaps matching TRBD1 (6 bases). V lost 4 bases and J 1 base, leaving 17 bases between the germline ends. Germline-derived CDR1 and CDR2 are MDHEN and SYDVKM. The CDR3 length is 17 residues. CDR3 protein: CASSWRPGAGSNQPQHF. CDR3 sequence (DNA): TGTGCCAGCAGTTGGCGCCCAGGGGCAGGGAGCAATCAGCCCCAGCATTTT. Full variable domain (missing parts from reference TRBV28 and TRBJ1-5): DVKVTQSSRYLVKRTGEKVFLECVQDMDHENMFWYRQDPGLGLRLIYFSYDVKMKEKGDIPEGYSVSREKKERFSLILESASTNQTSMYLCASSWRPGAGSNQPQHFGDGTRLSIL.

The chain links TRBV6-5 to TRBJ2-1; a possible D gene is TRBD1 (5 bases). Trimming took 7 bases from V and 4 from J, leaving 8 bases between them. This CDR3 spans 12 amino acids. Germline lookup yields CDR1 MNHEY and CDR2 SVGAGI. CDR3 DNA sequence: TGTGCCAGCATTAGGGGATACAATGAGCAGTTCTTC. The encoded protein is CASIRGYNEQFF.

V usage is TRBV7-9 and J usage is TRBJ1-1; 8 bases line up with TRBD1. This CDR3 contains 15 residues. CDR1 is SEHNR, CDR2 FQNEAQ, per germline (reference sequence). The ends lost 5 bases at V and 0 bases at J; junction bases unmatched: 5. The CDR3 loop reads CASSEPTGVNTEAFF. The CDR3 DNA sequence: TGTGCCAGCAGCGAGCCGACAGGGGTGAACACTGAAGCTTTCTTT.

The J gene is TRBJ1-2, the V gene TRBV10-3; 8 bases line up with TRBD1. This CDR3 region has 15 residues. Germline assignment: CDR1 ENHRY and CDR2 SYGVKD. V shed 5 bases, J shed 0 bases, and the junction held 5 bases outside the gene matches. CDR3 region: CAISNQGATNYGYTF. The CDR3 DNA reads TGTGCCATCAGTAACCAGGGGGCGACTAACTATGGCTACACCTTC.

V and J are TRBV27 and TRBJ1-5; the D is unclear. Germline V CDR1 and CDR2: MNHEY, SMNVEV (reference sequence). This CDR3 has 14 amino acids. V shed 4 bases and J shed 7 bases, with 14 bases lying between them. CDR3: CASSSLVPVQPQHF. CDR3 bases: TGTGCCAGCAGTTCCCTAGTCCCCGTACAGCCCCAGCATTTT.

The chain combines TRBV5-1 with TRBJ2-6; D may be TRBD2 (5 bases). This CDR3 comprises 16 residues. V was pared by 2 bases and J by 0 bases, with 9 bases between. Germline V lookup: CDR1 SGHRS, CDR2 YFSETQ. The CDR3: CASSFGIFSGANVLTF. The CDR3 nucleotides are TGCGCCAGCAGCTTCGGGATCTTCTCTGGGGCCAACGTCCTGACTTTC. Drawing the rest from reference TRBV5-1 and TRBJ2-6, the complete variable domain is KAGVTQTPRYLIKTRGQQVTLSCSPISGHRSVSWYQQTPGQGLQFLFEYFSETQRNKGNFPGRFSGRQFSNSRSEMNVSTLELGDSALYLCASSFGIFSGANVLTFGAGSRLTVL.

The chain combines TRBV4-3 with TRBJ1-4, with D possibly TRBD1 on 5 matching bases. Trimming removed 3 bases at V and 4 bases at J, with 15 bases between. The CDR3 length is 16 residues. CDR1 and CDR2 from the germline V gene are LGHNA and YSLEER. CDR3 sequence (DNA): TGCGCCAGCAGCCAGGGTCTCGGGACTTATAATGAAAAACTGTTTTTT. This translates into CASSQGLGTYNEKLFF.

The gene calls are TRBV9 and TRBJ1-3; possibly TRBD1 for D (5 bases). This CDR3 contains 15 residues. Germline CDR1 and CDR2: SGDLS and YYNGEE. The germline V and J ends were trimmed by 3 bases and 2 bases, with 12 bases remaining between them. The CDR3: CASSGGGIPGNTIYF. In nucleotides, the CDR3 is TGTGCCAGCAGCGGTGGGGGGATCCCTGGAAACACCATATATTTT.

V usage is TRBV6-5 and J usage is TRBJ2-1, with D perhaps matching TRBD1 (5 bases). Germline CDR1 and CDR2: MNHEY and SVGAGI. The CDR3 runs to 13 residues. Trimming pared 7 bases from V and 9 bases from J, leaving 16 bases between. This CDR3 is CASTRQPTGEQFF. CDR3 nucleotide sequence: TGTGCCAGCACCCGACAGCCCACGGGTGAGCAGTTCTTC.

The gene calls are TRBV5-4 and TRBJ1-2; a weak D match, TRBD1 (5 bases). The V end was cut by 4 bases, the J end by 6 bases, with 16 bases between. CDR3 length: 14 residues. Germline V gene sequence: CDR1 SGHNT, CDR2 YYREEE (reference sequence). The CDR3 nucleotides read TGTGCCAGCAGCGTGCTGGACCGGGGGGATGGCTACACCTTC. This translates into CASSVLDRGDGYTF.

The V call is TRBV5-1, the J call TRBJ2-1; 8 bases agree with TRBD2. V gave up 6 bases and J gave up 6 bases; unmatched junction bases: 11. CDR1 is SGHRS, CDR2 YFSETQ, per germline. This CDR3 spans 15 amino acids. CDR3 loop: CASMIPGLVSNEQFF. CDR3 DNA: TGCGCCAGCATGATACCGGGACTAGTGAGCAATGAGCAGTTCTTC.

The rearrangement uses TRBV19 and TRBJ2-2, with D perhaps matching TRBD2 (6 bases). This CDR3 is built from 14 residues. The V end was cut by 9 bases, the J end by 7 bases, with 18 bases between. Germline CDR1 reads LNHDA; CDR2 reads SQIVND (reference sequence). The CDR3 here is CASTSARGYGELFF. DNA for the CDR3: TGTGCCAGCACCTCAGCCCGGGGGTACGGGGAGCTGTTTTTT.

The V call is TRBV7-2, the J call TRBJ1-2, with D uncertain. V lost 3 bases and J lost 2, with 10 bases in between. Germline V CDR1 and CDR2: SGHTA, FQGNSA. The CDR3 runs 14 residues. The CDR3 is CASSFVHGNYGYTF. DNA of the CDR3: TGTGCCAGCAGCTTTGTACACGGAAACTATGGCTACACCTTC.

This clone was detected only a few times. The chain employs TRBV6-2 or TRBV6-3 and TRBJ1-5; weak D call: TRBD1 (6 bases). The V gene's germline CDR1 is MNHEY and CDR2 SVGEGT. Trimming cost V 4 bases and J 6 bases, with 10 bases left between them. The CDR3 contains 13 residues. This CDR3 reads CASSSQGSQPQHF. The DNA for the CDR3 is TGTGCCAGCAGTTCCCAGGGGAGTCAGCCCCAGCATTTT.

This rearrangement joins TRBV12-3 or TRBV12-4 to TRBJ2-1; D remains ambiguous. The V and J ends lost 4 bases and 3 bases respectively, with 7 bases between them. This CDR3 comprises 13 residues. Here the CDR3 DNA reads TGTGCCAGCAGTTCGGCGGTCTACAATGAGCAGTTCTTC. Amino acid sequence: CASSSAVYNEQFF.

This rearrangement joins TRBV2 to TRBJ2-7; TRBD1 matches at 7 bases. Germline loops: CDR1 SNHLY, CDR2 FYNNEI. V lost 7 bases to trimming and J lost 3 bases; unmatched junction nucleotides: 9. This CDR3 comprises 14 residues. The CDR3: CASNPQGQRYEQYF. DNA for the CDR3: TGTGCCAGCAACCCCCAGGGACAGCGCTACGAGCAGTACTTC.

As DNA, the CDR3 is TGTGCCAGCAGGCCTCGCATGACAGACTATGGCTACACCTTC. Encoded protein: CASRPRMTDYGYTF. The chain joins TRBV7-2 to TRBJ1-2; weak D call: TRBD1 (5 bases). The V and J ends lost 6 bases and 3 bases respectively, with 14 bases between them. The germline gives CDR1 SGHTA, CDR2 FQGNSA. The length of the CDR3 is 14 residues.

The rearrangement links TRBV10-3 to TRBJ2-7; TRBD1 aligns across 7 bases. The V and J ends lost 8 bases and 0 bases, in that order; junction bases with no gene match: 7. CDR1 is ENHRY and CDR2 is SYGVKD in the germline V gene. This CDR3 contains 14 residues. For the CDR3, the DNA is TGTGCCATCCAAGGACAGGCGAGCTCCTACGAGCAGTACTTC. Its translation: CAIQGQASSYEQYF.

This clone is a singleton in its sample. The V and J genes are TRBV9 and TRBJ2-7; tentatively, D is TRBD1 (5 bases). Germline V gene sequence: CDR1 SGDLS, CDR2 YYNGEE. CDR3 length: 13 residues. Trimming shortened V by 0 bases and J by 9 bases, and 13 bases separated the two germline ends. In DNA form, the CDR3 reads TGTGCCAGCAGCGTAGCACAGGAAACTCGGCAGTACTTC. Its protein product is CASSVAQETRQYF.

The V and J genes are TRBV18 and TRBJ1-1, with unresolved D. The length of the CDR3 is 13 residues. Germline CDR1 KGHSH, CDR2 LQKENI. Trimming pared 4 bases from V and 2 bases from J, leaving 8 bases between. CDR3 in amino acids: CASSLMDNTEAFF. CDR3 nucleotide sequence: TGTGCCAGCTCACTTATGGATAACACTGAAGCTTTCTTT.